This TCR beta chain was observed in a study of Ad26.COV2.S vaccination and SARS-CoV-2 variants. Study-level points and caveats: Those who received vaccine or placebo ended up with similar non-spike TCR breadth. It was reported that spike-specific CD8+ and CD4+ T cell responses were substantially broad after vaccination.

V dropped 2 bases and J dropped 1 base, with 5 bases sitting between them. The CDR3 length is 14 residues. Germline values: CDR1 MRHNA, CDR2 SNTAGT. The treatment here: 15 to 20 received Ad26.COV2.S at low or high dose, single or two shots; roughly five received placebo; per-sample allocation not given. Sampling happened 63 days after the first vaccine or placebo injection. This clone was seen many times. Its antigen is not identified. Some clones are missing from TCRdb's copy, which holds only in-frame ones; the method was immunoSEQ multiplex PCR. The sample yields about 220,000 clones, roughly 90% seen once.

The sequenced sample was peripheral blood, obtained in a trial of Ad26.COV2.S vaccine versus placebo. This TCR was recovered from a person between 18 and 65 years old who received the Ad26.COV2.S COVID-19 vaccine or a placebo. The chain joins TRBV6-4 to TRBJ2-2; D uncertain. The CDR3 DNA reads TGTGCCAGCAGTGACAGGGAGAACACCGGGGAGCTGTTTTTT. Its protein is CASSDRENTGELFF.